This T cell receptor (beta chain) was found in a study of cytomegalovirus exposure and HLA in healthy donors. Study results and limitations: By a later analysis, the bulk of CMV-associated TCR beta chains appeared HLA-restricted. Under in vitro conditions, a few CMV-associated chains were confirmed as specific for CMV antigens.

Each donor was healthy, and each was a bone marrow donor. CDR3 length: 14 residues. Germline CDR1 MNHEY, CDR2 SMNVEV (reference sequence). Trimming cost V 3 bases and J 1 base, with 8 bases left between them. This clone was found once. Its antigen is unidentified. The PCR employed 60 Vbeta primers together with 13 Jbeta primers. Sequenced by immunoSEQ multiplex PCR; TCRdb stores in-frame clones only, minus some. The sample carries some 98,000 clones, 70% recorded once. The source material was PBMCs. The clonotype comes from a man aged 45-60 years in good health and CMV-seronegative. The J gene is TRBJ2-3, the V gene TRBV27; D gene unclear. DNA for the CDR3: TGTGCCAGCAGTTTGATGGCGGGCACAGATACGCAGTATTTT. Its translation is CASSLMAGTDTQYF.